These T cell receptor beta chains were read from a single sample in a study of blood T cell repertoires in COVID-19. The repertoire was sequenced with immunoSEQ multiplex PCR; TCRdb's copy has only in-frame clones and lacks some. The sample contains a few hundred thousand clones, 84% of which appear only once. The sample taken for sequencing was peripheral blood. The receptors shown here come from a woman in her thirties or forties who had recovered from COVID-19. The CDR3 runs from the conserved cysteine through the conserved F or W. Each record gives: CDR3 protein, CDR3 DNA, D gene, J gene, CDR3 length, V gene, clone size. A D gene is named only where the DNA matches it firmly. The listing skips clone size in some rows; elsewhere it reads once, few, many or a size class.

CDR3: CAWRDTGTGLGSPLHF
DNA: TGTGCCTGGAGGGATACCGGGACAGGGCTTGGTTCACCCCTCCACTTT
D: TRBD1
J: TRBJ1-6
length: 16
V: TRBV30
size: .

CDR3: CASSSPHRATVDEAFF
DNA: TGTGCCAGCTCATCCCCTCACAGGGCAACTGTCGATGAAGCTTTCTTT
D: .
J: TRBJ1-1
length: 16
V: TRBV18
size: .

CDR3: CASSMRRAGADTQYF
DNA: TGTGCCAGTAGTATGAGACGAGCGGGGGCAGATACGCAGTATTTT
D: TRBD2
J: TRBJ2-3
length: 15
V: TRBV19
size: .

CDR3: CASSAQGETQYF
DNA: TGTGCCAGCTCAGCGCAAGGCGAGACCCAGTACTTC
D: .
J: TRBJ2-5
length: 12
V: TRBV11-3
size: .

CDR3: CASSHRRNTEAFF
DNA: TGTGCCAGCAGCCATAGGAGGAACACTGAAGCTTTCTTT
D: .
J: TRBJ1-1
length: 13
V: TRBV3-1/TRBV3-2
size: .

CDR3: CASSPGTGTAPGELFF
DNA: TGTGCCAGCAGCCCAGGGACAGGGACGGCCCCCGGGGAGCTGTTTTTT
D: TRBD1
J: TRBJ2-2
length: 16
V: TRBV5-4
size: few

CDR3: CASSIDRRGPSTGELFF
DNA: TGTGCCAGTAGTATAGATAGGAGGGGGCCGAGCACCGGGGAGCTGTTTTTT
D: .
J: TRBJ2-2
length: 17
V: TRBV19
size: .

CDR3: CASSPRTGDTEAFF
DNA: TGTGCCAGCTCACCGCGGACAGGGGACACTGAAGCTTTCTTT
D: TRBD1
J: TRBJ1-1
length: 14
V: TRBV18
size: .

CDR3: CASSNGQGHGYTF
DNA: TGTGCCAGCAGCAACGGACAGGGTCATGGCTACACCTTC
D: TRBD1
J: TRBJ1-2
length: 13
V: TRBV7-3
size: .

CDR3: CASSPPNQRGYEQYF
DNA: TGTGCCAGCTCACCACCGAACCAGCGGGGTTACGAGCAGTACTTC
D: TRBD2
J: TRBJ2-7
length: 15
V: TRBV18
size: .

CDR3: CATSGPNGQTYNEQFF
DNA: TGTGCCACCAGTGGACCCAATGGACAGACATACAATGAGCAGTTCTTC
D: .
J: TRBJ2-1
length: 16
V: TRBV24-1
size: .

CDR3: CASSPGTGRETQYF
DNA: TGTGCCAGCAGCCCGGGGACAGGGAGGGAGACCCAGTACTTC
D: TRBD1
J: TRBJ2-5
length: 14
V: TRBV5-6
size: .

CDR3: CSVAGQGRTEAFF
DNA: TGCAGCGTTGCGGGACAGGGTAGGACTGAAGCTTTCTTT
D: TRBD1
J: TRBJ1-1
length: 13
V: TRBV29-1
size: .

CDR3: CASSYRTGAGANVLTF
DNA: TGTGCCAGCAGTTACAGGACAGGGGCTGGGGCCAACGTCCTGACTTTC
D: TRBD1
J: TRBJ2-6
length: 16
V: TRBV6-5
size: few

CDR3: CASTGQYQPQHF
DNA: TGTGCCTCCACGGGACAGTATCAGCCCCAGCATTTT
D: TRBD1
J: TRBJ1-5
length: 12
V: TRBV28
size: .

CDR3: CASSLGQGGEKLFF
DNA: TGCGCCAGCAGCTTGGGACAGGGAGGTGAAAAACTGTTTTTT
D: TRBD1
J: TRBJ1-4
length: 14
V: TRBV5-1
size: .

CDR3: CASSLAVDSGTDTQYF
DNA: TGTGCCAGCAGCCTAGCAGTCGATTCCGGCACAGATACGCAGTATTTT
D: .
J: TRBJ2-3
length: 16
V: TRBV3-1/TRBV3-2
size: .

CDR3: CASGLDYRAETQYF
DNA: TGTGCTAGTGGCCTAGACTACAGGGCAGAGACCCAGTACTTC
D: .
J: TRBJ2-5
length: 14
V: TRBV12-5
size: .

CDR3: CASLTGHRVTEAFF
DNA: TGTGCCAGCCTGACGGGACATCGGGTCACTGAAGCTTTCTTT
D: .
J: TRBJ1-1
length: 14
V: TRBV28
size: .

CDR3: CSTPGPSGGLLETQYF
DNA: TGCAGCACCCCCGGTCCTAGCGGGGGACTATTGGAGACCCAGTACTTC
D: TRBD2
J: TRBJ2-5
length: 16
V: TRBV29-1
size: .

CDR3: CASSIKGQGRPGANVLTF
DNA: TGTGCCAGTAGTATAAAGGGACAGGGGAGACCTGGGGCCAACGTCCTGACTTTC
D: TRBD1
J: TRBJ2-6
length: 18
V: TRBV19
size: .

CDR3: CASSLLDRGLQPQHF
DNA: TGTGCCAGCAGCCTCCTCGACAGGGGGCTTCAGCCCCAGCATTTT
D: TRBD1
J: TRBJ1-5
length: 15
V: TRBV28
size: .

CDR3: CATSASLALSYEQYF
DNA: TGTGCCACCAGCGCGTCACTAGCGCTCTCCTACGAGCAGTACTTC
D: TRBD2
J: TRBJ2-7
length: 15
V: TRBV15
size: .

CDR3: CASSRGTEIYEQYF
DNA: TGTGCCAGCAGCAGGGGGACAGAGATTTACGAGCAGTACTTC
D: TRBD1
J: TRBJ2-7
length: 14
V: TRBV7-9
size: .

CDR3: CASSQDYSGSEAFF
DNA: TGTGCCAGCAGCCAAGATTACTCAGGATCCGAAGCTTTCTTT
D: .
J: TRBJ1-1
length: 14
V: TRBV14
size: .

CDR3: CSSLRNTGELFF
DNA: TGCAGCTCCCTGAGGAATACCGGGGAGCTGTTTTTT
D: .
J: TRBJ2-2
length: 12
V: TRBV29-1
size: .

CDR3: CASSEVNNQPQHF
DNA: TGTGCCAGCAGTGAAGTCAACAATCAGCCCCAGCATTTT
D: .
J: TRBJ1-5
length: 13
V: TRBV6-1
size: .

CDR3: CASSRRTGGYNEKLFF
DNA: TGTGCCAGCAGTAGAAGGACAGGAGGGTACAATGAAAAACTGTTTTTT
D: TRBD1
J: TRBJ1-4
length: 16
V: TRBV28
size: .

CDR3: CASLEGDTNTGELFF
DNA: TGTGCCAGCCTAGAGGGGGACACGAACACCGGGGAGCTGTTTTTT
D: .
J: TRBJ2-2
length: 15
V: TRBV2
size: .

CDR3: CASSLVTSGVSEQYF
DNA: TGCGCCAGCAGCTTGGTGACTAGCGGGGTAAGCGAGCAGTACTTC
D: TRBD2
J: TRBJ2-7
length: 15
V: TRBV5-1
size: .

CDR3: CASSPRVAGEQFF
DNA: TGTGCCAGCAGTCCTCGGGTGGCCGGTGAGCAGTTCTTC
D: .
J: TRBJ2-1
length: 13
V: TRBV27
size: .

CDR3: CASSVCRAAGGSGANVLTF
DNA: TGTGCCAGCAGCGTTTGTCGGGCGGCAGGGGGCTCTGGGGCCAACGTCCTGACTTTC
D: TRBD1
J: TRBJ2-6
length: 19
V: TRBV9
size: .

CDR3: CASSQHGGATDTQYF
DNA: TGTGCCAGCAGCCAACACGGGGGAGCCACAGATACGCAGTATTTT
D: .
J: TRBJ2-3
length: 15
V: TRBV7-9
size: few